These 3 T cell receptor beta chains were all obtained from the same sample, sequenced in a study of glioma-infiltrating T cells after dendritic cell vaccination. Repertoires were generated with immunoSEQ multiplex PCR, while TCRdb's copy carries only in-frame clones and drops some. This table holds tens of thousands of clones, around 87% found once. Specified time point: after dendritic cell vaccination, including at tumor progression/relapse. Sample: blood, taken after dendritic cell vaccination. The receptors originated from a human donor with glioblastoma.

This chain links TRBV7-2 with TRBJ2-3, with TRBD2 identical over 8 bases. The CDR3 covers 14 residues. CDR1 and CDR2 from the germline V gene are SGHTA and FQGNSA. V trimming: 2 bases; J trimming: 4 bases; junction bases outside the gene matches: 2. The CDR3 here is CASSLRGGPDTQYF. CDR3 DNA: TGTGCCAGCAGCTTACGGGGGGGCCCAGATACGCAGTATTTT.

The J gene is TRBJ2-7, the V gene TRBV4-3; 8 nucleotides line up with TRBD2. This CDR3 comprises 17 residues. The germline CDR1 and CDR2 sequences are LGHNA and YSLEER. The ends lost 1 base at V and 2 bases at J; junction bases unmatched: 10. The CDR3 region is CASSQALAGGGAYEQYF. For the CDR3, the DNA is TGCGCCAGCAGCCAAGCTCTGGCGGGAGGTGGCGCCTACGAGCAGTACTTC.

This clone came up a few times. This chain connects TRBV25-1 to TRBJ2-7; the match to TRBD2 covers 11 bases. Germline assignment: CDR1 MGHDK and CDR2 SYGVNS. The CDR3 covers 13 residues. V shed 4 bases, J shed 9 bases, and the junction held 5 bases outside the gene matches. CDR3 nucleotide sequence: TGTGCCAGCAGTGTCCTGACTAGCGGGACGCAGTACTTC. This translates into CASSVLTSGTQYF.